The 7 T cell receptor beta chains below were found in one sample sequenced in a study of immune evolution from preneoplasia to lung adenocarcinoma (dated by TCRdb to the early 2020s). Library preparation was by the immunoSEQ multiplex PCR assay. The immuneACCESS repertoire file appears here via TCRdb, limited to in-frame rearrangements. These files lack a portion of the clones; in checked studies, under half of the deficit traces to unresolved V genes, and the cause of the others is not known. The sample table records around 40,000 clones; under 80% of these occur just once. Of the sample, about 4.7% falls within the top ten clones. The sample consisted of FFPE invasive lung adenocarcinoma tissue. Read against the paper, the sample's cell subset or site label means: frankly invasive lung adenocarcinoma (ADC). The receptors stem from a person in their sixties with lung adenocarcinoma.

The rearrangement links TRBV27 to TRBJ2-7, with D possibly being TRBD2 (6 bases). Germline-derived CDR1 and CDR2 are MNHEY and SMNVEV (reference sequence). The V end was cut by 6 bases, the J end by 2 bases, with 14 bases between. The CDR3 extends over 14 amino acids. CDR3 sequence reads: CASSERAFTYEQYF. The CDR3 nucleotides are TGTGCCAGCAGCGAGCGGGCATTTACCTACGAGCAGTACTTC.

V usage is TRBV19 and J usage is TRBJ2-3; D gene ambiguous. CDR3 length: 14 residues. V lost 5 bases, J lost 4 bases, and 13 bases lay in between. CDR1 LNHDA and CDR2 SQIVND come from the germline V gene (reference sequence). The CDR3 reads CASSPGFGADTQYF. CDR3 nucleotide sequence: TGTGCCAGTAGTCCTGGGTTTGGGGCAGATACGCAGTATTTT.

The J gene is TRBJ1-1, the V gene TRBV21-1. TRBV21-1 is a documented pseudogene. The CDR3 loop spans 16 amino acids. This CDR3 is CASSKVVLGYHTEAFF. The CDR3 DNA reads as TGTGCCAGCAGCAAGGTAGTTTTAGGGTATCACACTGAAGCTTTCTTT.

V is TRBV29-1 and J is TRBJ2-2; 10 positions agree with TRBD1. Germline V gene data show CDR1 as SQVTM and CDR2 as ANQGSEA. After removal of 7 bases from V and 7 bases from J, the junction contained 9 bases not matched to a gene. The CDR3 runs 14 residues. This CDR3 is CSAARDRGNGELFF. The CDR3 region has the DNA TGCAGCGCCGCCCGGGACAGGGGAAACGGGGAGCTGTTTTTT.

This clone was seen a single time. The J gene is TRBJ2-7, the V gene TRBV4-1, with 12 bases matching TRBD2. This CDR3 is built from 15 residues. The germline V gene has CDR1 MGHRA and CDR2 YSYEKL. V lost 3 bases, J lost 3 bases, and 3 bases stayed unmatched. In DNA form, the CDR3 reads TGCGCCAGCAGCCACGGGACTAGCGGGCTCTACGAGCAGTACTTC. Its translation is CASSHGTSGLYEQYF.

CDR3 in DNA: TGCGCCAGCAGCCCCCGGACGGGAGAGACCCAGTACTTC. Protein sequence: CASSPRTGETQYF. The chain combines TRBV5-1 with TRBJ2-5; no clear D. This CDR3 has 13 amino acids. Looked up from germline, CDR1 is SGHRS and CDR2 is YFSETQ. Between the trimmed V and J ends, which lost 4 bases and 4 bases, there was a span of 11 bases.

The chain has TRBV11-2 and TRBJ1-4; unclear D gene. Between the trimmed V and J ends, which lost 5 bases and 12 bases, there was a span of 16 bases. The CDR3 has 13 residues. Looked up from germline, CDR1 is SGHAT and CDR2 is FQNNGV. CDR3 nucleotide sequence: TGTGCCAGCAGCCCTCGCCGCGGCCTAGAACTGTTTTTT. Translated, it gives CASSPRRGLELFF.